This TCR beta chain was retrieved from a study of tumor-infiltrating lymphocytes in localized non-small cell lung cancer. Study in general: Resected tumor was paired with non-adjacent uninvolved lung from the same patient.

General study findings and limits: TCR sequencing covered a subset of patients with enough tissue. Technical variation could not be separated from intratumor heterogeneity here. Immunotypes IM1 and IM2 had similar TCR-derived T-cell fractions.

TCRdb keeps only in-frame clones here, not all; method: immunoSEQ multiplex PCR. Of under 8,000 clones in the sample, over 75% were seen once. This clone was seen only a few times. The antigen is unknown. V shed 6 bases, J shed 1 base, and the junction held 2 bases outside the gene matches. The germline V gene encodes CDR1 SNHLY and CDR2 FYNNEI. The CDR3 is 14 residues long. The genes are TRBV2 and TRBJ2-5, with 10 bases lining up with TRBD2. Sequencing was performed on lung tumor tissue. This TCR was recovered from a human donor with non-small cell lung cancer. The CDR3 protein is CASSLAGAQETQYF. CDR3 sequence (DNA): TGTGCCAGCAGCCTAGCGGGGGCCCAAGAGACCCAGTACTTC.